The TCR beta chain described here comes from a study of technical replicates of blood from a handful of donors. Data came from immunoSEQ multiplex PCR; TCRdb stores just in-frame clones and leaves some out. The sample has 65,000 to 80,000 clones, 95% to 98% seen once. What was sequenced was T cells isolated from PBMCs. The sequence came from a human donor in good health.

The CDR3 nucleotides read TGTGCCAGCAGCGTAGGCTCTCTAGCGGGAGGTGACAATGAGCAGTTCTTC. This codes for CASSVGSLAGGDNEQFF. This chain connects TRBV9 to TRBJ2-1, with 11 bases matching TRBD2. Germline loops: CDR1 SGDLS, CDR2 YYNGEE. V lost 0 bases and J lost 5; bases outside the gene matches: 7. This CDR3 is built from 17 residues.